These 9 T cell receptor beta chains share one sample of origin, sequenced in a study of blood T cell repertoires in COVID-19. Assay: immunoSEQ multiplex PCR; the TCRdb copy retains only in-frame clones and omits some. The sample has 250,000 to 350,000 clones, more than 75% seen once. Sequencing was performed on peripheral blood. The receptors come from a woman aged 25 to 39 who had recovered from COVID-19.

The CDR3 sequence: CASSFPGQNSPLHF. The CDR3 coding sequence is TGTGCCAGCAGCTTCCCGGGACAAAATTCACCCCTCCACTTT. The chain joins TRBV7-9 to TRBJ1-6; D is perhaps TRBD1 (6 bases). The CDR3 length is 14 residues. Germline CDR1 is SEHNR and CDR2 is FQNEAQ (reference sequence). The V end lost 3 bases, the J end lost 7 bases, and 10 bases lay between the germline ends. The complete variable domain, with remaining parts taken from reference TRBV7-9 and TRBJ1-6, reads DTGVSQNPRHKITKRGQNVTFRCDPISEHNRLYWYRQTLGQGPEFLTYFQNEAQLEKSRLLSDRFSAERPKGSFSTLEIQRTEQGDSAMYLCASSFPGQNSPLHFGNGTRLTVT.

This clone has more than one count but fewer than ten. The gene calls are TRBV28 and TRBJ1-2; D is unresolved. Germline CDR1 is MDHEN and CDR2 is SYDVKM. Trimming left V 6 bases short and J 5 bases short, with 16 bases between. CDR3 length: 14 amino acids. The CDR3 DNA reads as TGTGCCAGCAGGGGAGGTGTTGTCGTATATGGCTACACCTTC. Translating gives CASRGGVVVYGYTF.

The chain links TRBV2 to TRBJ2-1; D not certain. The CDR3 is made up of 16 amino acids. V was cut by 6 bases and J by 4 bases, with 19 bases left in between. Per germline, CDR1 SNHLY and CDR2 FYNNEI. CDR3 region: CASRRRVLPTYNEQFF. The CDR3 nucleotides are TGTGCCAGCAGACGTCGGGTCCTGCCAACTTACAATGAGCAGTTCTTC. Complete variable domain (other parts from reference TRBV2 and TRBJ2-1): EPEVTQTPSHQVTQMGQEVILRCVPISNHLYFYWYRQILGQKVEFLVSFYNNEISEKSEIFDDQFSVERPDGSNFTLKIRSTKLEDSAMYFCASRRRVLPTYNEQFFGPGTRLTVL.

This clone was recorded once. The genes are TRBV6-5 and TRBJ1-1; possible D gene TRBD1, 5 bases. Trimming pared 0 bases from V and 4 bases from J, leaving 12 bases between. Per the germline V gene, CDR1 is MNHEY and CDR2 is SVGAGI. This CDR3 is 15 amino acids long. The CDR3 sequence is CASSYSNRGSTEAFF. In DNA form, the CDR3 reads TGTGCCAGCAGTTACTCGAATCGGGGGAGCACTGAAGCTTTCTTT.

V gene TRBV11-3 combines with J gene TRBJ2-5, with 8 positions matching TRBD2. This CDR3 is built from 14 residues. The V segment lost 4 bases and the J segment 4 bases; nucleotides outside the gene matches: 5. CDR1 is SGHNT and CDR2 is YENEEA in the germline V gene. The DNA of the CDR3 is TGTGCCAGCAGCTATCGGGGGGGTATAGAGACCCAGTACTTC. This sequence encodes CASSYRGGIETQYF.

The rearrangement links TRBV27 to TRBJ2-7; a weak D match, TRBD2 (6 bases). CDR1 is MNHEY, CDR2 SMNVEV, per germline (reference sequence). The V and J ends lost 0 bases and 2 bases respectively, with 14 bases between them. This CDR3 region has 16 residues. CDR3 residues: CASSLSVADYAYEQYF. The CDR3 DNA sequence: TGTGCCAGCAGTTTATCCGTAGCGGACTATGCCTACGAGCAGTACTTC.

This chain uses TRBV5-1 with TRBJ2-7, with TRBD2 matching 11 bases. Per the germline V gene, CDR1 is SGHRS and CDR2 is YFSETQ. The CDR3 is 15 residues long. V was clipped by 1 base and J by 2 bases; unmatched bases: 2. The DNA of the CDR3 is TGCGCCAGCAGCTTGCTGACTAGCGGGACCTACGAGCAGTACTTC. Amino acids: CASSLLTSGTYEQYF.

The genes are TRBV28 and TRBJ1-5, with 7 nucleotides matching TRBD1. CDR1 and CDR2 from the germline V gene are MDHEN and SYDVKM. V was pared by 5 bases and J by 6 bases, with 4 bases of the junction left unmatched. The CDR3 has 13 residues. The CDR3 DNA reads as TGTGCCAGCAGTCGACAGGGCTCTCAGCCCCAGCATTTT. Translating it yields CASSRQGSQPQHF.

This chain links TRBV5-4 with TRBJ1-1; 8 bases line up with TRBD1. With V trimmed by 4 bases and J by 3 bases, 8 bases remained unmatched. This CDR3 has 15 residues. Germline V gives CDR1 SGHNT, CDR2 YYREEE (reference sequence). In DNA form, the CDR3 reads TGTGCCAGCAGCAGGGGACAGGCTTTACACACTGAAGCTTTCTTT. Residues: CASSRGQALHTEAFF.